This TCR beta chain was obtained from a study of blood T cell repertoires in COVID-19. Study information: The United States, Italy and Spain supplied acute and convalescent COVID-19 samples. From T cells, B-cell-depleted T cells, or PBMCs came the material, which was cDNA or gDNA.

The CDR3 length is 14 residues. With 1 base removed from V and 9 bases from J, the gap between germline ends came to 15 bases. Germline V gene lookup returns CDR1 SGHAT and CDR2 FQNNGV. Methods used by the authors: From reference gene primer amplification, estimates of nucleated cell counts were derived. Libraries were prepared by immunoSEQ multiplex PCR; TCRdb keeps only in-frame clonotypes and omits some of them. That table furnishes V, J and clone size, whereas the DNA furnished D and trimming. The sample has about 190,000 clones, approximately 90% seen once. The sequence came from a man in his forties or fifties with active or convalescent COVID-19. The chain combines TRBV11-2 with TRBJ1-2; D remains ambiguous. The sample was peripheral blood. In DNA form, the CDR3 reads TGTGCCAGCAGCTTAGTTCGAGGGAAGAGGAGCTACACCTTC. Residues: CASSLVRGKRSYTF.